The T cell receptor (beta chain) described here comes from a study of cytomegalovirus exposure and HLA in healthy donors (dated 2017 in TCRdb). Background on the whole study: An earlier analysis of some 620 of the donors reported 250 to 300 Gb of sequence data and 117 million unique TCR beta sequences obtained from about 170 million T cells. A later analysis re-analyzed previously published TCR beta repertoires from 550 to 700 donors and added high-resolution HLA genotyping to study TCR occurrence patterns. The study aimed to test whether cataloging public T cell receptors could reveal signatures of past pathogen exposure. To predict cytomegalovirus infection status, the study brought together high-throughput TCR immunosequencing, statistical association of individual TCRs with disease status, and machine learning. In an earlier analysis of roughly 540 of the donors, high-throughput TCR beta sequencing was used to judge whether each TCR beta V gene segment behaved as functional or pseudogenic. Roughly 5 DR-DQ haplotypes were handled as single units for association and clustering, since linkage in the cohort was strong. Typing coverage varied by locus: roughly 620-640 donors for A, B, C, DRB1 and DQB1; more than 500 for DQA1; approximately 610 for DPA1; about 450 for DPB1. Alongside the repertoire data, information on donor age, sex, ethnicity and CMV serostatus was compiled. Roughly 310 gigabases of sequencing data and roughly 90 million unique TCR sequences were included in an early release covering about 600 HLA-typed donors. The T cell repertoires of 666 subjects were profiled by immunosequencing and related to cytomegalovirus serostatus. A separate validation cohort of roughly 130 different subjects was used in addition to the roughly 720-subject first cohort. Among the roughly 370 genotyped donors, under 90% belonged to the genetic ancestry cluster associated with self-reported Caucasian donors. In the later analysis, no new phenotypic data were used to find candidate immune exposures; instead, reliance was placed on TCR beta sequences and their occurrence across donors. Every discovery cohort repertoire had been produced on one sequencing platform. A later genetic analysis used genome-wide SNP genotypes for about 60% of the roughly 700 donors, treating that subset as a discovery cohort. Class I and class II HLA loci were covered by the typing at four-digit resolution. Across around 400 genotyped donors of the cohort, an average of roughly 250,000 unique TCR beta nucleotide sequences per donor were sequenced, and about a sixth of those sequences were non-productive. Results the study describes overall, beyond this receptor: A further reported finding was that TCR beta sequences accurately predicted the HLA-A and HLA-B alleles for most subjects in the first cohort. The authors suggested that the approach could potentially be extended to other disease states and immunological phenotypes. Linkage disequilibrium might explain the correlated functional status among segregating V segments, but an unknown experimental factor could not be excluded. The classifier was reported to diagnose cytomegalovirus status with high specificity and sensitivity in both the original cohort and the validation cohort. The only immune exposure information available for the cohort was CMV serostatus. In the study, approximately 160 TCR beta chains were listed as associated with cytomegalovirus. Sequencing depth was assumed to be roughly uniform across donors in the presence/absence analyses, though that assumption may not hold. Because the 87-base-pair reads could not distinguish some IMGT-functional V segments, including TRBV6-2 and TRBV6-3, those segments were excluded. A later analysis reported that several top co-occurrence clusters appeared linked to parvovirus B19, influenza, CMV and Epstein-Barr virus. Most CMV-associated TCR beta chains appeared to be HLA-restricted in a later analysis, and the HLA associations seemed to be driven largely by CMV exposure. The cohort was sequenced for TCR beta chains only, and without alpha or paired-chain data the features that could be detected were limited. In an earlier analysis of more than 450 of the donors, most TCR beta V segments were observed in productive rearrangements about 87% or about 30% of the time, broadly matching IMGT annotations. According to a later analysis, TCR association rates differed among HLA loci, with DRB1 alleles showing the most associated TCRs and HLA-C alleles showing the fewest. Most TCR sequences were seen in very few donors, while some public TCRs were found in many individuals. At a false discovery rate of 0.05, a later analysis linked 15,000 to 20,000 TCR beta sequences to specific HLA alleles. Three of the identified cytomegalovirus-associated TCR beta chains were confirmed in vitro to be specific for cytomegalovirus antigens. Because counts were too low, seventeen rarely observed V segments, including chromosome 9 orphons, were left out of the earlier analysis of a few hundred of the donors. HLA typing was unavailable for some donors at each locus, so association tests used only the typed subset. A cluster of highly shared sequence variants was judged likely to be a technical artifact of the sequencing pipeline. Compared with the 666-donor mean, donors in an Asian-associated ancestry cluster had fewer N-insertions in productive TCRs, according to a later genetic analysis. A later analysis found that HLA-associated TCR beta chains were more clonally expanded and had lower generation probabilities than equally common non-associated chains. When HLA alleles, especially DR and DQ, strongly co-occurred, attributing TCR associations to individual alleles was difficult. V-gene and J-gene trimming of TCR beta chains was associated with a missense DCLRE1C variant in a later genetic analysis, and the association was replicated in an independent cohort.

Library prep was done by the immunoSEQ multiplex PCR assay. The multiplex PCR relied on a mix of 60 forward primers for TCR Vbeta segments and 13 reverse primers for TCR Jbeta segments. Amplification of the CDR3 region of rearranged TCR beta genes was performed with a multiplex PCR assay on genomic DNA. The Illumina HiSeq System was used to sequence the amplified TCR beta libraries as 87-base-pair reads. Per the source publication's procedure: A later analysis counted some 80 million unique TCR beta chains across the 500 to 850 repertoires, and roughly 11 million of these chains were shared by at least two donors. Raw reads were error-corrected and collapsed into unique sequences with a nearest-neighbor algorithm that merged closely related sequences to remove PCR and sequencing errors. CDR3 sequences were aligned to IMGT reference sequences to assign V, D and J gene segments. For a sequence to be retained, a match of at least six nucleotides was required to both a V gene segment and a J gene segment. Rearrangements were called productive when the CDR3 lacked stop codons and stayed in frame with V and J; all others were non-productive. Following IMGT convention, CDR3 was defined as the stretch from the second conserved V-encoded cysteine to the conserved J-encoded phenylalanine. Sequences without an unambiguous match to a single V gene segment were excluded from the earlier analysis of several hundred of the donors. An earlier analysis of under 750 of the donors called V segments functional above 56.7% productive rearrangements and segregating when the between-donor standard deviation exceeded 5%. A statistical classification framework was built to diagnose cytomegalovirus status from the catalog of TCR beta chain sequences. V and J gene assignment, in a later analysis, came from comparing TCR nucleotide sequences with IMGT/GENE-DB human TR gene sequences. The TCRdist pipeline was used in a later analysis to assign CDR3 sequences and most-parsimonious VDJ recombination scenarios. In a later analysis, each TCR beta chain was defined by its CDR3 amino acid sequence together with its V-gene family, and reads without a unique V-gene family were excluded. In a later analysis, 450 to 600 highly shared, low-generation-probability nucleotide sequences were removed to address suspected cross-contamination and a sequencing artifact. A later analysis calculated a clonal expansion index for each public chain from normalized within-repertoire ranks of inferred template counts. A later analysis computed generation probabilities with a VDJ recombination model fitted to out-of-frame rearrangements, and checked the results against IGoR. In a later analysis, hypergeometric tests were used to score TCR-TCR, TCR-HLA and TCR-CMV co-occurrence, with a repertoire-size bias correction applied to TCR pairs. To estimate false discovery rates, a later analysis permuted the HLA or CMV assignments 20 times. In a later analysis, co-occurring TCRs were grouped using DBSCAN, with TCRdist sequence similarity added in when clustering inside HLA-allele-positive subsets. Repertoires with fewer than 30,000 or more than 120,000 public chains, plus five repertoires with anomalous nucleotide sharing, were excluded from co-occurrence clustering. Here the immuneACCESS table is served through TCRdb, limited to in-frame sequences with V and J called. Missing clones are a known gap in these copies; in checked studies unresolved V genes cover under half, and the rest lacks a known reason. V and J calls and clone size are given by that table; D and trimming were obtained from the DNA. For this sample the table gives approximately 150,000 clones, of which more than 75% were detected only once. Over 1.5% of the sample is taken by the ten largest.

V loses 3 bases, J loses 0 bases, and the germline ends lie 9 bases apart. Via the germline V gene, CDR1 is KGHSH and CDR2 LQKENI. The CDR3 runs 15 amino acids, cysteine and phenylalanine included. CDR3 DNA only is kept here, 45 bases in frame from base 1. Points on this clone: Which antigen it targets is not known. No base-level quality is on record; no much larger clone is a single base apart.

The cohort comprised around 690 healthy bone marrow donors. All cohort members were sampled while nominally healthy, although unrecorded immune exposures were likely present. The donor was CMV seronegative and belonged to the group of over 350 seronegative cohort members. Every donor gave a peripheral blood sample, and the peripheral blood mononuclear cells from that sample were used for TCR beta sequencing. The Qiagen DNeasy Blood Extraction Kit was used to extract genomic DNA from the blood cell samples. The chain couples TRBV18 to TRBJ1-5, with no confident D gene call. This receptor was taken from a man between 35 and 55 years old in good health and CMV-seronegative. Specimen: PBMCs. The DNA sequence is as follows: TGTGCCAGCTCACCCCTAGGAGGTAGCAATCAGCCCCAGCATTTT. Translated, this gives CASSPLGGSNQPQHF.